This entry describes one TCR beta chain. What it recognizes is unknown. This sample was taken from a study of lymphopenia after photon versus proton radiotherapy. Regarding the study as a whole: Only patients who died were analyzed for survival; proton advantage is unproven. Post-nadir diversity loss with photons came from oligoclonal expansion, particularly CD8+ Temra cells. Proton therapy kept repertoires fairly stable, unlike photons, which gained effector/memory cells. Post-nadir TCR diversity decline inversely tracked overall survival among those who died.

Trimming pared 3 bases from V and 6 bases from J, leaving 15 bases between. The germline gives CDR1 SGDLS, CDR2 YYNGEE. The CDR3 consists of 15 residues. Repertoires were generated with immunoSEQ multiplex PCR, while TCRdb's copy carries only in-frame clones and drops some. The table has more than 45,000 clones, approximately 84% seen once. Sequenced material: peripheral blood, taken from a patient treated with proton-based radiotherapy. This sequence was found in a man between 60 and 75 years old with pancreatic cancer. The chain is built from TRBV9 and TRBJ2-2; TRBD1 is a possible D gene (6 bases). CDR3 amino acids: CASSANPGTPGELFF. The CDR3 region has the DNA TGTGCCAGCAGCGCAAACCCCGGGACACCCGGGGAGCTGTTTTTT.